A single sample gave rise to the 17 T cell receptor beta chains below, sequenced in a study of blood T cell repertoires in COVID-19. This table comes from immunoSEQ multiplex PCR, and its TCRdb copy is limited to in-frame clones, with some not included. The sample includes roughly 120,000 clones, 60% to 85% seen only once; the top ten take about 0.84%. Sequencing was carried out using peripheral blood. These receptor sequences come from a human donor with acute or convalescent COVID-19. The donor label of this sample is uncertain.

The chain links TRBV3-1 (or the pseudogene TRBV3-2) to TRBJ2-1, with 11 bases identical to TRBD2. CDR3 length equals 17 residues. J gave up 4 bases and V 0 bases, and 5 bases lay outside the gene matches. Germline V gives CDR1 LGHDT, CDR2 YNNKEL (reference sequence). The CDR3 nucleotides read TGTGCCAGCAGCCAAGACTTGGGGACTAGCGGTTACAATGAGCAGTTCTTC. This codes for CASSQDLGTSGYNEQFF.

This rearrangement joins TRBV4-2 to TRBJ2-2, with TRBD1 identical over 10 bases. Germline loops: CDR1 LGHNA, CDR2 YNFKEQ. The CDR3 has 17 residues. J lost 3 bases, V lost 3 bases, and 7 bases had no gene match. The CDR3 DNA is TGTGCCAGCAGCCAGGCCGGGACAGGGGTCTACACCGGGGAGCTGTTTTTT. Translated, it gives CASSQAGTGVYTGELFF.

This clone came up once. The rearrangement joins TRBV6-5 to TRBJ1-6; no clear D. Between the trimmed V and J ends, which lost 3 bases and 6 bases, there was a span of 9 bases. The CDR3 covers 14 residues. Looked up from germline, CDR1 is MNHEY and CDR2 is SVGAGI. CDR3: CASSYQVFNSPLHF. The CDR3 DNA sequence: TGTGCCAGCAGTTATCAGGTTTTTAATTCACCCCTCCACTTT.

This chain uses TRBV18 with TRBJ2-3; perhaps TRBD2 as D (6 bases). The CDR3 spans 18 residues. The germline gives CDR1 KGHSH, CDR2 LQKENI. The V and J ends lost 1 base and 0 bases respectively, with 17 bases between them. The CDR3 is CASSPRSSAGSSTDTQYF. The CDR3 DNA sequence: TGTGCCAGCTCACCACGGAGTTCGGCGGGGAGCAGCACAGATACGCAGTATTTT.

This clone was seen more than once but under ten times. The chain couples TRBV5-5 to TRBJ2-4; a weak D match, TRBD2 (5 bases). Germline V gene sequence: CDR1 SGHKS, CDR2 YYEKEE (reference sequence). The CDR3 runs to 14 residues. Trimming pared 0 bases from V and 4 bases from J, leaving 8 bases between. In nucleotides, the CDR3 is TGTGCCAGCAGCTTGGGAGGGCGGAAAAACATTCAGTACTTC. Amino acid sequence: CASSLGGRKNIQYF.

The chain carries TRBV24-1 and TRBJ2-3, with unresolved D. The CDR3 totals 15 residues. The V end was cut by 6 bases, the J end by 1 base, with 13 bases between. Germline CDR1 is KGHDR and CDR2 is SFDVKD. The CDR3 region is CATSLRLSCTDTQYF. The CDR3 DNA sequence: TGTGCCACCAGTTTGCGGCTCTCCTGCACAGATACGCAGTATTTT.

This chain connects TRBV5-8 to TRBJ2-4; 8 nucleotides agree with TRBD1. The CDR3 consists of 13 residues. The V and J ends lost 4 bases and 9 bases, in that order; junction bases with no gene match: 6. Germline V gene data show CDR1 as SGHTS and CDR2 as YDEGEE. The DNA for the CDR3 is TGTGCCAGCAGCCCAATGGACAGGGCCATTCAGTACTTC. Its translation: CASSPMDRAIQYF.

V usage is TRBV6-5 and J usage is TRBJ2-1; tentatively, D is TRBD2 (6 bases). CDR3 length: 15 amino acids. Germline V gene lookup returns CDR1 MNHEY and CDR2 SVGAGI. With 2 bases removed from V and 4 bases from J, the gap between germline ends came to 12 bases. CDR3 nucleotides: TGTGCCAGCAGTTACACAAGGGACTCGTACAATGAGCAGTTCTTC. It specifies CASSYTRDSYNEQFF.

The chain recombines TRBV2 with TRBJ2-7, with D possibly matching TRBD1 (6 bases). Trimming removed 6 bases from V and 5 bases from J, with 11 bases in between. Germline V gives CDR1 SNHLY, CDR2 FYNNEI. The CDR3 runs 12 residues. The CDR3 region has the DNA TGTGCCAGCAGAGCATACAGGGACGAGCAGTACTTC. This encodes CASRAYRDEQYF.

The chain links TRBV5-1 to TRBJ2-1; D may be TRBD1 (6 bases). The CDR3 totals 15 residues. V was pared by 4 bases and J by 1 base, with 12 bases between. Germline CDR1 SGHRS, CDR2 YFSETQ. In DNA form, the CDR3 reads TGCGCCAGCAGCGAGACAGGTCGTTCCTACAATGAGCAGTTCTTC. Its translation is CASSETGRSYNEQFF.

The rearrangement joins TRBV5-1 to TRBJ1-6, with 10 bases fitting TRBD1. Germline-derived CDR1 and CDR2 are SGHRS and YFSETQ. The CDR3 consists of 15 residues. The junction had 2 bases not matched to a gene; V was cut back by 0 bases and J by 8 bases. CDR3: CASSLGGTGDSPLHF. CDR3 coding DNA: TGCGCCAGCAGCTTGGGGGGGACAGGGGATTCACCCCTCCACTTT.

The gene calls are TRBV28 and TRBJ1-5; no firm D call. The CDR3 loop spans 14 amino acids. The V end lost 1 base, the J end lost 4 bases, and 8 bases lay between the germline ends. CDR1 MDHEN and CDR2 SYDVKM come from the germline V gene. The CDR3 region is CASSLSPLNQPQHF. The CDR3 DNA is TGTGCCAGCAGTTTATCTCCCCTAAATCAGCCCCAGCATTTT. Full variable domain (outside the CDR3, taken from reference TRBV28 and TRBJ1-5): DVKVTQSSRYLVKRTGEKVFLECVQDMDHENMFWYRQDPGLGLRLIYFSYDVKMKEKGDIPEGYSVSREKKERFSLILESASTNQTSMYLCASSLSPLNQPQHFGDGTRLSIL.

The CDR3 region has the DNA TGTGCCAGCCAGACCGGACAGGGGTTATCACCCCTCCACTTT. Its protein is CASQTGQGLSPLHF. V and J are TRBV7-8 and TRBJ1-6; 9 positions agree with TRBD1. CDR3 length: 14 amino acids. The germline V gene has CDR1 SGHVS and CDR2 FQNEAQ. V lost 8 bases, J lost 10 bases, and 9 bases stayed unmatched.

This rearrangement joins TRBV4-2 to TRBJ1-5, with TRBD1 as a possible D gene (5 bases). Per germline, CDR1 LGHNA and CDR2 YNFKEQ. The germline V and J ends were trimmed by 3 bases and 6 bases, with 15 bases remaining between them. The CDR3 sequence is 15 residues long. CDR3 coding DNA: TGTGCCAGCAGCCACACCCTTGGTACAGGTCAGCCCCAGCATTTT. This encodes CASSHTLGTGQPQHF.

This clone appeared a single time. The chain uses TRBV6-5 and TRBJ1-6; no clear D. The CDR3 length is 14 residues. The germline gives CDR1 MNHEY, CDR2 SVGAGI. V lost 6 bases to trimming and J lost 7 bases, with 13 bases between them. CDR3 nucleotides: TGTGCCAGCAGCCGAACAGTCCCCAATTCACCCCTCCACTTT. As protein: CASSRTVPNSPLHF.

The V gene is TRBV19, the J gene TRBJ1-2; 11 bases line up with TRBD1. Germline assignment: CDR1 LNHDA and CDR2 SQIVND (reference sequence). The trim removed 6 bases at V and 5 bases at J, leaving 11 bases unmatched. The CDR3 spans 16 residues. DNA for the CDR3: TGTGCCAGTAGGCTTCGGACAGGGGGCCCAGAATATGGCTACACCTTC. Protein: CASRLRTGGPEYGYTF.

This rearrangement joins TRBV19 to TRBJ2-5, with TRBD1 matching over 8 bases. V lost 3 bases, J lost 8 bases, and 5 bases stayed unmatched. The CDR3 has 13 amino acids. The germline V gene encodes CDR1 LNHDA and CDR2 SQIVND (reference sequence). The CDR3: CASSINRGSTQYF. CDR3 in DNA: TGTGCCAGTAGTATTAACAGGGGGAGCACCCAGTACTTC.